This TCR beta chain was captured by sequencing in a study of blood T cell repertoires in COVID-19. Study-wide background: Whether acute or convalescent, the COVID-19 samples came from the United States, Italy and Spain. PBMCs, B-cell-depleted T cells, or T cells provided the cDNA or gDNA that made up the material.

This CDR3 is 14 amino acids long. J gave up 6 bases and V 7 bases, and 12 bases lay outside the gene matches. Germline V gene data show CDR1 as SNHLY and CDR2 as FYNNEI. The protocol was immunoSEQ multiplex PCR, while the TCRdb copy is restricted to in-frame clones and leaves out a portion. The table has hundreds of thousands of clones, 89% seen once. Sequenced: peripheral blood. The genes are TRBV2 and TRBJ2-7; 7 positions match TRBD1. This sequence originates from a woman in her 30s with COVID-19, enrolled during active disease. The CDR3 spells CASTLDREVSEQYF. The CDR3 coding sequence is TGTGCCAGCACTTTAGACAGGGAAGTGTCCGAGCAGTACTTC. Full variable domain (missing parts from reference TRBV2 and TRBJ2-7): EPEVTQTPSHQVTQMGQEVILRCVPISNHLYFYWYRQILGQKVEFLVSFYNNEISEKSEIFDDQFSVERPDGSNFTLKIRSTKLEDSAMYFCASTLDREVSEQYFGPGTRLTVT.